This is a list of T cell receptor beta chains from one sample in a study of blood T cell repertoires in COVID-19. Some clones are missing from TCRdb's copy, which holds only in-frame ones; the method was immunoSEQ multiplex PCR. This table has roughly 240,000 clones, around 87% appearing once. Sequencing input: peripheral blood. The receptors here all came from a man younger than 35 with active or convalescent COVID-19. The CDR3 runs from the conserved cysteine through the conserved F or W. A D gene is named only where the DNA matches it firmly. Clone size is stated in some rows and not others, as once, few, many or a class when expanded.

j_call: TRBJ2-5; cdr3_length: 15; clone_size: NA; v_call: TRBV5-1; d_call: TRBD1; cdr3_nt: TGCGCCAGCAGCAGTGGACAGGGGGCTAGGGAGACCCAGTACTTC; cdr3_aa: CASSSGQGARETQYF
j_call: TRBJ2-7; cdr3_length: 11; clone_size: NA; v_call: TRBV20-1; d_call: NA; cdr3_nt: TGCAGTGCCAGGAAGGTCGACGAGCAGTACTTC; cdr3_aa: CSARKVDEQYF
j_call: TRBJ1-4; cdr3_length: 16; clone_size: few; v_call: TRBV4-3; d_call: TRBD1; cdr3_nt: TGCGCCAGCAGCCAAGAACCGGGACAGGGGTATGAAAAACTGTTTTTT; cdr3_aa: CASSQEPGQGYEKLFF
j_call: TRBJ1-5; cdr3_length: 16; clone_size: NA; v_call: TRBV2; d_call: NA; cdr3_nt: TGTGCCAGCAGTGAAGCGGACTTGGGGAACAATCAGCCCCAGCATTTT; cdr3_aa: CASSEADLGNNQPQHF
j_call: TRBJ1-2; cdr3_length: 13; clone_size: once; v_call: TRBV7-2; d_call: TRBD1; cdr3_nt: TGTGCCAGCAGCGTCGACAGGGGGTATGGCTACACCTTC; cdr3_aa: CASSVDRGYGYTF
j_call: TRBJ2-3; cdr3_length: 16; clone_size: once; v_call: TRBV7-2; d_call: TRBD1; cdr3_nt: TGTGCCAGCAGCTTAGCCCGGGACAGAAGCACAGATACGCAGTATTTT; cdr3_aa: CASSLARDRSTDTQYF
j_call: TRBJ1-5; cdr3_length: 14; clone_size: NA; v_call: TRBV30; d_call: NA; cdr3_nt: TGTGCCTACCTAGACAGACATAGCAATCAGCCCCAGCATTTT; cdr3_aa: CAYLDRHSNQPQHF
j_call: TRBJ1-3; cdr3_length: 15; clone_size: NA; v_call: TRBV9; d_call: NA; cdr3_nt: TGTGCCAGCAGCACATACTCGGAGGCCGGAAACACCATATATTTT; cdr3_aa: CASSTYSEAGNTIYF
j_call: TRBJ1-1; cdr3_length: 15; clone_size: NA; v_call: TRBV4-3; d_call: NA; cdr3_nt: TGCGCCAGCAGCCAAGCCTTTCGCGGGAACACTGAAGCTTTCTTT; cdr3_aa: CASSQAFRGNTEAFF
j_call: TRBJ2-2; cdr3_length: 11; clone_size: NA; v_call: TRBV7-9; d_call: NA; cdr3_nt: TGTGCCAGCAGTCACGGGGGGGAGCTGTTTTTT; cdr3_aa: CASSHGGELFF
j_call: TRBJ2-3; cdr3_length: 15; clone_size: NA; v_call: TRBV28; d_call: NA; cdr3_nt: TGTGCCAGCAGTCCGCCAGGCCCGGGGGCAGATACGCAGTATTTT; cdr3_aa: CASSPPGPGADTQYF
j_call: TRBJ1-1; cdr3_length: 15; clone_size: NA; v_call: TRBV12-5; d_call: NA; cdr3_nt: TGTGCTAGTGGTTTAGCGACAGGTTTAAACACTGAAGCTTTCTTT; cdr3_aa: CASGLATGLNTEAFF
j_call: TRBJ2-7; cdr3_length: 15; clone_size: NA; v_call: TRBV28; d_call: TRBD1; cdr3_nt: TGTGCCAGCAGTCCGGGACAGGCACCCTCCTACGAGCAGTACTTC; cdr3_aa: CASSPGQAPSYEQYF
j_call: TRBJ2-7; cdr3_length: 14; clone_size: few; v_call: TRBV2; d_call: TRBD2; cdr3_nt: TGTGCCAGCAGGAAGCGGGAGGTCTCCTACGAGCAGTACTTC; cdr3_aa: CASRKREVSYEQYF
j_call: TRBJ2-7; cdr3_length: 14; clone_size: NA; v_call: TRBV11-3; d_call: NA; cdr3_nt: TGTGCCAGCAGCTTACGGGGGAATAGGAACGAGCAGTACTTC; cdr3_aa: CASSLRGNRNEQYF
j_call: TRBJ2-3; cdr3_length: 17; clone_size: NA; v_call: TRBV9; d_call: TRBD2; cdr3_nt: TGTGCCAGCAGCCTTAATAGCGGGAGATACTCCACAGATACGCAGTATTTT; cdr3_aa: CASSLNSGRYSTDTQYF
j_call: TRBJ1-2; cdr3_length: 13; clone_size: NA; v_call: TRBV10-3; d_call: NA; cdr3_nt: TGTGCCATCAGTGAACCGGTGCGTCGGGGCTACACCTTC; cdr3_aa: CAISEPVRRGYTF
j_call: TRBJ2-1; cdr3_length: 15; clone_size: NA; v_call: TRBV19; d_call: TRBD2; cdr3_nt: TGTGCCTTCCTGGTTGGGACTACCCCTCTTAATGAGCAGTTCTTC; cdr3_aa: CAFLVGTTPLNEQFF
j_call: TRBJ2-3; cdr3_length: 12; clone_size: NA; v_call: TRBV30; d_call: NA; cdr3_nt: TGTGCCTGGAAGGGGAGCACAGATACGCAGTATTTT; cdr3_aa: CAWKGSTDTQYF
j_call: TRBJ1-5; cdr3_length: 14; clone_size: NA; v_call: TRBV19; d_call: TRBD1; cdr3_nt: TGTGCCAGTAGCCAACAGGGGGCTAATCAGCCCCAGCATTTT; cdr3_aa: CASSQQGANQPQHF
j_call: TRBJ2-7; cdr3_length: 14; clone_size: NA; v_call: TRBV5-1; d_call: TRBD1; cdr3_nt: TGCGCCAGCAGCAACGGACAGGTCTCCTACGAGCAGTACTTC; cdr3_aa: CASSNGQVSYEQYF
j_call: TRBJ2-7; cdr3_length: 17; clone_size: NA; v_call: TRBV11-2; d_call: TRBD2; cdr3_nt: TGTGCCAGCAGCTTAGATGGGGCGGGGGAAATCGTCTACGAGCAGTACTTC; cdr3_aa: CASSLDGAGEIVYEQYF
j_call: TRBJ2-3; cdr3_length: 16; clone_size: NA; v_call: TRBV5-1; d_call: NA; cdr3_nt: TGCGCCAGCAGCTTGGGTAGGGGCGAGGACACAGATACGCAGTATTTT; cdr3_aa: CASSLGRGEDTDTQYF
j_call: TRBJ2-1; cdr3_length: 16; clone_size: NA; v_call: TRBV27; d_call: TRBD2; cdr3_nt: TGTGCCAGCAGTTCTTTAGCGGGAGCGATCTACAATGAGCAGTTCTTC; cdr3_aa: CASSSLAGAIYNEQFF
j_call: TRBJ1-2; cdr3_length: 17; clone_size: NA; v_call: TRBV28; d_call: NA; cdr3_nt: TGTGCCAGCAGTTCGCCCTTCCGCAGGGGAGAAAACTATGGCTACACCTTC; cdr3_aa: CASSSPFRRGENYGYTF
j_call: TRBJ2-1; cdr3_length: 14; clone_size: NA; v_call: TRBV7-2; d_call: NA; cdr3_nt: TGTGCCAGCAGTCCCCGCAGTTACAACAATGAGCAGTTCTTC; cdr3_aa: CASSPRSYNNEQFF
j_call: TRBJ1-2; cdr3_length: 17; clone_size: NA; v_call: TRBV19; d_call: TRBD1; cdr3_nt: TGTGCCAGTAGCTTACTGTCGGGACAGGAAGCAAAATATGGCTACACCTTC; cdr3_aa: CASSLLSGQEAKYGYTF
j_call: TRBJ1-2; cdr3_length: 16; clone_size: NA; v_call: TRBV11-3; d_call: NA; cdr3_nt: TGTGCCAGCATCCGAGAAGTGTCCTACTTCTCTAGTGGCTACACCTTC; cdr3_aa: CASIREVSYFSSGYTF
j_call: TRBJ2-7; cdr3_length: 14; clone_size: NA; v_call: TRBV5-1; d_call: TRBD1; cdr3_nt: TGCGCCAGCAGCTTGGGGGACAGGGTCGGCGAGCAGTACTTC; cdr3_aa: CASSLGDRVGEQYF
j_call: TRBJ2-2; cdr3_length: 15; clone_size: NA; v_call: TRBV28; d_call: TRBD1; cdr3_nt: TGTGCCAGCAGATTAACAGGGGCGAACACCGGGGAGCTGTTTTTT; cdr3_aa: CASRLTGANTGELFF
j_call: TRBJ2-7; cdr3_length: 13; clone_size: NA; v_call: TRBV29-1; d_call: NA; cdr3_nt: TGCAGCGTGAAGGAGGGGGCAACCTACGAGCAGTACTTC; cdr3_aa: CSVKEGATYEQYF
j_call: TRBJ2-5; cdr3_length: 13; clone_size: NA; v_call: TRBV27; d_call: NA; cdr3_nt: TGTGCCAGCAGTACCAGGGGGACTGGGACCCAGTACTTC; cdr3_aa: CASSTRGTGTQYF
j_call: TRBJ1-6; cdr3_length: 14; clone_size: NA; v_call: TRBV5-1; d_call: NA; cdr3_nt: TGCGCCAGCAGCCCCGAGATACGGTCCTCACCCCTCCACTTT; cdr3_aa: CASSPEIRSSPLHF
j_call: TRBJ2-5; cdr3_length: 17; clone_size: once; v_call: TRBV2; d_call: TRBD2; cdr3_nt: TGTGCCAGCAGTACGGCAACTAGCGGGAGGGCGTCTGGGACCCAGTACTTC; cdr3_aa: CASSTATSGRASGTQYF
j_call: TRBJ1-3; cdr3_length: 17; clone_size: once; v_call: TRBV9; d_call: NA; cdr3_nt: TGTGCCAGCAGCGTAGGACTAGGGGAGAGTATGGGAAACACCATATATTTT; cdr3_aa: CASSVGLGESMGNTIYF
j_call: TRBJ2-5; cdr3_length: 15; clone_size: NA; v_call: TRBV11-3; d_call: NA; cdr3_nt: TGTGCCAGCAGCGGAGGGGTGGCTAGATGGGGGACCCAGTACTTC; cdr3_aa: CASSGGVARWGTQYF
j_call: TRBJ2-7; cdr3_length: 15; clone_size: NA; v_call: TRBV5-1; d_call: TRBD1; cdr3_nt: TGCGCCAGCAGCTGGGCCGGGACAGGGTCTTTCGAGCAGTACTTC; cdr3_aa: CASSWAGTGSFEQYF
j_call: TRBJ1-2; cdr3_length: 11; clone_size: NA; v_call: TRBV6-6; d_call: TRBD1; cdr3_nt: TGTGCCAGCGGACAGGGAAACGGCTACACCTTC; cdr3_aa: CASGQGNGYTF
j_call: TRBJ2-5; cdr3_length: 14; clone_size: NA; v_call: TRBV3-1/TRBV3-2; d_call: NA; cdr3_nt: TGTGCCAGCAGCCAAGGACGACAGACCGAGACCCAGTACTTC; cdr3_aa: CASSQGRQTETQYF
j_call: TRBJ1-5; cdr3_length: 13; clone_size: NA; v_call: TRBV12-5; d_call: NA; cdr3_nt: TGTGCTAGTGGTTTGGCCCTCCTTAGCCCCCAGCATTTT; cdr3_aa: CASGLALLSPQHF
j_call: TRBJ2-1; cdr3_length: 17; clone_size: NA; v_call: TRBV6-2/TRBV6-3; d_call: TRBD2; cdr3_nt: TGTGCCAGCAGTTACCCGCGGCTAGCGGGAGGGGGCAATGAGCAGTTCTTC; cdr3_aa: CASSYPRLAGGGNEQFF
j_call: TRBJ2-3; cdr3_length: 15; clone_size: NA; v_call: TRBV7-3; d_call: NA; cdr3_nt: TGTGCCAGCAGTTCCACAGATTATTACACAGATACGCAGTATTTT; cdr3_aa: CASSSTDYYTDTQYF
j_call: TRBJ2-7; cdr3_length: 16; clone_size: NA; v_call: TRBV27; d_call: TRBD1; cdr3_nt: TGTGCCAGCAGTCAAGGATTCGGACAGGGTCATTACGAGCAGTACTTC; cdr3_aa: CASSQGFGQGHYEQYF
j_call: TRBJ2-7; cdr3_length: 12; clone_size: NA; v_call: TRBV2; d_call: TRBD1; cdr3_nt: TGTGCCAGCAAGGGACAGCCCCCCGAGCAGTACTTC; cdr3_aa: CASKGQPPEQYF
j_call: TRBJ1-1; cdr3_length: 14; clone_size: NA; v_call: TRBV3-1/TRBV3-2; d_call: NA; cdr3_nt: TGTGCCAGCAGCCCCCGAACAGTGAACACTGAAGCTTTCTTT; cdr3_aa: CASSPRTVNTEAFF
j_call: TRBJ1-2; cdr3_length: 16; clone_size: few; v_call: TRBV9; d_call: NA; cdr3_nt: TGTGCCAGCAGCGAGCGAGGCCTCGACGGGGAGGGTGGCTACACCTTC; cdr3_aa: CASSERGLDGEGGYTF
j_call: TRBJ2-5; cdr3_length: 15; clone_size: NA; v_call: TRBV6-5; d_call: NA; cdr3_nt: TGTGCCAGCACTCGGTTACAGGGCCCTCAAGAGACCCAGTACTTC; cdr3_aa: CASTRLQGPQETQYF
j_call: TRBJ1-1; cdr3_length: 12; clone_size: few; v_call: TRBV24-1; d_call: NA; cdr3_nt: TGTGCCACCAGTGGTGACAGCCCTGAAGCTTTCTTT; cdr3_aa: CATSGDSPEAFF
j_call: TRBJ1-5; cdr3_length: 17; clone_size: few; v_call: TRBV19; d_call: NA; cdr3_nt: TGTGCCAGTAGTATAGATGGTAGTAAATGGAGCAATCAGCCCCAGCATTTT; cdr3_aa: CASSIDGSKWSNQPQHF
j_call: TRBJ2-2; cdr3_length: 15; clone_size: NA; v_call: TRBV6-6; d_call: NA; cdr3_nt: TGTGCCAGCAGTTACGGCAGGGGCAACACCGGGGAACTGTTTTTT; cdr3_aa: CASSYGRGNTGELFF
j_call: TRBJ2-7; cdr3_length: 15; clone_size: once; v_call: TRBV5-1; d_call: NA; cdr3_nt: TGCGCCAGCAGCTTCCTAGCGGACAGCTCCTACGAGCAGTACTTC; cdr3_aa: CASSFLADSSYEQYF
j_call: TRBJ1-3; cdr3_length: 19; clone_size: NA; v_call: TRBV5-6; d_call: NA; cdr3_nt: TGTGCCAGCAGCCCCGGGTCTACTGTGAACAGGTTCGATGGAAACACCATATATTTT; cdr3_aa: CASSPGSTVNRFDGNTIYF
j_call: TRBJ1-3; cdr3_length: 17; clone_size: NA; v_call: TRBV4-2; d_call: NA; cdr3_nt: TGTGCCAGCAGCCAAGGCTTAGGGGCCGGCACGGGAAACACCATATATTTT; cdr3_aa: CASSQGLGAGTGNTIYF
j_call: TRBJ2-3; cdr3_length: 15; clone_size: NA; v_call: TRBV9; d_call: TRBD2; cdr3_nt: TGTGCCAGCAGCCCAACTAGCGGGGGCACAGATACGCAGTATTTT; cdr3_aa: CASSPTSGGTDTQYF
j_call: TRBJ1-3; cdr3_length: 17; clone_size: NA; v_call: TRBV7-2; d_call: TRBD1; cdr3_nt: TGTGCCAGCAGCCCTTCTATCTGGGACAGGGGTGGAAACACCATATATTTT; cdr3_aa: CASSPSIWDRGGNTIYF
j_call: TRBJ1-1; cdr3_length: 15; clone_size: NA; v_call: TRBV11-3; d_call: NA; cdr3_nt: TGTGCCAGCAGCTCATCTTATGAGGGGGTCGCTGAAGCTTTCTTT; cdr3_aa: CASSSSYEGVAEAFF
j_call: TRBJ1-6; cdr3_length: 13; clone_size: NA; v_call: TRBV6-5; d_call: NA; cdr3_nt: TGTGCCACCCTCCCGTCCTATAATTCACCCCTCCACTTT; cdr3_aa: CATLPSYNSPLHF
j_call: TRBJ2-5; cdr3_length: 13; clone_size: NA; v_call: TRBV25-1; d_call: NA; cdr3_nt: TGTGCCAGCAGTGAATCGGGGTATGCGACCCAGTACTTC; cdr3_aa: CASSESGYATQYF